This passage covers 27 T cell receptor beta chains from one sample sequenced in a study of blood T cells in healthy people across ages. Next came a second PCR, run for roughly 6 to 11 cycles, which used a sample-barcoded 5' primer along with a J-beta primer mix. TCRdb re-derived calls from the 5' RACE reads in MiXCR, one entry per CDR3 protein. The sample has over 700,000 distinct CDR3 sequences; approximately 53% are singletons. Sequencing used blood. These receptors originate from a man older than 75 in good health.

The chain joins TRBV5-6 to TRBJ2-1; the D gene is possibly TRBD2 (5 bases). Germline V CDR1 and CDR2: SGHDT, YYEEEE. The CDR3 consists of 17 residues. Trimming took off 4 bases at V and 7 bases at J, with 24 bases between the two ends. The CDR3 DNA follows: TGTGCCAGCAGCCAACTGGCCGGGTCTTCAACGGGGAATGAGCAGTTCTTC. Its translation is CASSQLAGSSTGNEQFF.

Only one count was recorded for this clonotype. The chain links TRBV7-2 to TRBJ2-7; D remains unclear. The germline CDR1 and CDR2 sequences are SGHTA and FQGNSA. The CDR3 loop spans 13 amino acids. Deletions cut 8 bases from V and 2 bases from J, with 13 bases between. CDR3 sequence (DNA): TGTGCCAGCGGGAACCTTGGAACCTACGAGCAGTACTTC. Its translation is CASGNLGTYEQYF. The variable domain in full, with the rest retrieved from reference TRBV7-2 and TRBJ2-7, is GAGVSQSPSNKVTEKGKDVELRCDPISGHTALYWYRQSLGQGLEFLIYFQGNSAPDKSGLPSDRFSAERTGGSVSTLTIQRTQQEDSAVYLCASGNLGTYEQYFGPGTRLTVT.

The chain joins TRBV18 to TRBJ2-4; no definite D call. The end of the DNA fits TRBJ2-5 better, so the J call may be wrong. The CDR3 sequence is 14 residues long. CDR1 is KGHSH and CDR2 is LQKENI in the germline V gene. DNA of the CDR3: TGTGCCAGCTCCCACGGCACACCCCCTGAGACCCAGTACTTC. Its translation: CASSHGTPPETQYF.

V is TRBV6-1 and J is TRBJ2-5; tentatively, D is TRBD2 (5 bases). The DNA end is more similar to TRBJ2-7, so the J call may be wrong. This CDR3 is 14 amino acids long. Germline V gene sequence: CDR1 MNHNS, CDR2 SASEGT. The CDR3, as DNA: TGTGCCAGCAGTGAGGTGGACGGGACCTACGAGCAGTACTTC. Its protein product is CASSEVDGTYEQYF.

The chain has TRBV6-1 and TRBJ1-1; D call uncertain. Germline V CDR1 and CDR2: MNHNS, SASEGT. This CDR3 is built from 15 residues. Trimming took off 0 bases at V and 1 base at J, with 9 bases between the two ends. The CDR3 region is CASSEARARNTEAFF. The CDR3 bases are TGTGCCAGCAGTGAAGCGAGGGCGCGGAACACTGAAGCTTTCTTT.

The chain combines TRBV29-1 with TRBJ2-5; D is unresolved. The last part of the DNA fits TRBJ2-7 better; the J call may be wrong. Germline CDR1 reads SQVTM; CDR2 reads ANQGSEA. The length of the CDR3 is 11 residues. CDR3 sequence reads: CSVLRSNEQYF. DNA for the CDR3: TGCAGCGTCCTCAGGAGCAACGAGCAGTACTTC.

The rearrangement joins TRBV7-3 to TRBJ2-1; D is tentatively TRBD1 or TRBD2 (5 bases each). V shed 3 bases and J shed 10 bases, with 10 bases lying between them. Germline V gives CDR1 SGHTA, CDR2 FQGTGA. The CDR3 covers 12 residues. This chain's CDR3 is CASSFDGTEQFF. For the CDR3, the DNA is TGTGCCAGCAGCTTCGACGGGACGGAGCAGTTCTTC.

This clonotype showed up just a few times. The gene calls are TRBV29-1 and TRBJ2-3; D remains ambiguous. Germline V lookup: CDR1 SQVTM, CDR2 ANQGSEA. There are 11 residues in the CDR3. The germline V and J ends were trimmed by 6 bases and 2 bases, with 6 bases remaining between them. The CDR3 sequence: CSVAVTDTQYF. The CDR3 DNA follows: TGCAGCGTCGCCGTCACAGATACGCAGTATTTT.

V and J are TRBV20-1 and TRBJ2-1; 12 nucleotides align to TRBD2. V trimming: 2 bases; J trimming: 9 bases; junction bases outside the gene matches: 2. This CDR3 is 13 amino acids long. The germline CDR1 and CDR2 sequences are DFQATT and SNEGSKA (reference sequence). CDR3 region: CSARPGLAGEQFF. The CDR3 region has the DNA TGCAGTGCTAGACCGGGACTAGCGGGTGAGCAGTTCTTC.

The DNA for the CDR3 is TGCAGTGCCCCCCCGGCTAGCGGGAGGGGGCAAGAGACCCAGTACTTC. Its protein is CSAPPASGRGQETQYF. The rearrangement links TRBV20-1 to TRBJ2-4, with TRBD2 matching over 12 bases. The DNA end is more similar to TRBJ2-5, so the J call may be wrong. This CDR3 has 16 residues. Per the germline V gene, CDR1 is DFQATT and CDR2 is SNEGSKA (reference sequence).

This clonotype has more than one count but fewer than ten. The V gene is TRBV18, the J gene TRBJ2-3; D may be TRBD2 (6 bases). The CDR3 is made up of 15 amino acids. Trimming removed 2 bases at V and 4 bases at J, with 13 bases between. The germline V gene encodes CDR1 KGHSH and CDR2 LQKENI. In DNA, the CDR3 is TGTGCCAGCTCACCAATCGGGGGAGTCCCAGATACGCAGTATTTT. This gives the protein CASSPIGGVPDTQYF.

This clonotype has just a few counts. CDR3 DNA: TGCAGCGTTGACCTCTCGGACATAAGGGGCTATGGCTACACCTTC. Protein: CSVDLSDIRGYGYTF. The rearrangement joins TRBV29-1 to TRBJ1-2; possible D gene TRBD1, 5 bases. This CDR3 contains 15 residues. Germline V gene sequence: CDR1 SQVTM, CDR2 ANQGSEA. Trimming took 3 bases from V and 4 from J, leaving 18 bases between them.

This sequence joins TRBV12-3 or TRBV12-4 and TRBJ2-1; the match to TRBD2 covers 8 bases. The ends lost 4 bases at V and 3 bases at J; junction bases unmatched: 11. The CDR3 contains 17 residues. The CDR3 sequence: CASSSPAGGGNYNEQFF. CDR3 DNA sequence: TGTGCCAGCAGTTCTCCCGCGGGGGGAGGGAACTACAATGAGCAGTTCTTC.

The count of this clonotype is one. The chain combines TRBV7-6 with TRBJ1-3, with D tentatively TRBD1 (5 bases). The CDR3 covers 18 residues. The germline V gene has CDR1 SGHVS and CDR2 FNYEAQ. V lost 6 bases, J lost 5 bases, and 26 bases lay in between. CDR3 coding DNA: TGTGCCAGCAGACCGAGTGATGGGGAGGGGATCCTGCGAAACACCATATATTTT. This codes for CASRPSDGEGILRNTIYF.

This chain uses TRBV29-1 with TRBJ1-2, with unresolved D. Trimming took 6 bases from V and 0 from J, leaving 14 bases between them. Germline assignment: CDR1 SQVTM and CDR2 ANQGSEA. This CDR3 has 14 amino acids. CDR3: CSVNPGRANYGYTF. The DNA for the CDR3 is TGCAGCGTCAATCCCGGACGGGCTAACTATGGCTACACCTTC.

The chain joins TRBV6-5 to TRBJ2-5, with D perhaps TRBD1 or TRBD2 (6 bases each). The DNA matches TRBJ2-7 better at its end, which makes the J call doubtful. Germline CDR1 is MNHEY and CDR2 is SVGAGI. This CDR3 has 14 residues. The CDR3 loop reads CASSYWGAGDEQYF. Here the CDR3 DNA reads TGTGCCAGCAGTTACTGGGGGGCAGGCGACGAGCAGTACTTC.

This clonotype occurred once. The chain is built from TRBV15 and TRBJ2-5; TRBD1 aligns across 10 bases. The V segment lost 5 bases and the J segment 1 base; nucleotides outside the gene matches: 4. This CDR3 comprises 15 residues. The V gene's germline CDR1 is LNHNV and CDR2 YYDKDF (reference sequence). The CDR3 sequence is CATSLRDRGQETQYF. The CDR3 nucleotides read TGTGCCACCAGCCTTAGGGACAGGGGCCAAGAGACCCAGTACTTC.

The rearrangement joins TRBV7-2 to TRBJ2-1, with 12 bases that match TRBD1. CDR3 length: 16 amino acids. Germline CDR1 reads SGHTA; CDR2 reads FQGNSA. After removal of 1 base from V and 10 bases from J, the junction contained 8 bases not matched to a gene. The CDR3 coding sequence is TGTGCCAGCAGCTTAGAAGGGACAGGGGGCTTCTGGGAGCAGTTCTTC. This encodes CASSLEGTGGFWEQFF.

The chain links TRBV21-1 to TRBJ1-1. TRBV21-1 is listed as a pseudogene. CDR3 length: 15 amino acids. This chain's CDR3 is CASSKRAVRNTEAFF. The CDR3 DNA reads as TGTGCCAGCAGCAAACGGGCAGTCAGGAACACTGAAGCTTTCTTT.

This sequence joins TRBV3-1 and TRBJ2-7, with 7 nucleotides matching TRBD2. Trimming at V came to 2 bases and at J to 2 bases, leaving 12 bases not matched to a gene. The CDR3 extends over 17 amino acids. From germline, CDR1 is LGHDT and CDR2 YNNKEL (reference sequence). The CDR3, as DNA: TGTGCCAGCAGCCAACCCCTTTTAGCGGGCATCGCCTACGAGCAGTACTTC. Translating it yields CASSQPLLAGIAYEQYF.

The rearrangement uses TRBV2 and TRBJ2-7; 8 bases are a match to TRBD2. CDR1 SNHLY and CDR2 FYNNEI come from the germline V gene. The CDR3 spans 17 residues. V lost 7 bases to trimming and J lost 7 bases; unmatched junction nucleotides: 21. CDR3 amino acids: CASTPPGTRVSYNEQYF. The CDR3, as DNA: TGTGCCAGCACCCCACCCGGGACTAGGGTCTCCTACAATGAGCAGTACTTC.

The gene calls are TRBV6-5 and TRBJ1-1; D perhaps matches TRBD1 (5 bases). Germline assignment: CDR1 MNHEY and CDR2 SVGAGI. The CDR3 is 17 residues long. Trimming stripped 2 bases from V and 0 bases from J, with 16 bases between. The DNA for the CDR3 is TGTGCCAGCAGTTACCGGGACTCCTTATTCATGAACACTGAAGCTTTCTTT. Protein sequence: CASSYRDSLFMNTEAFF.

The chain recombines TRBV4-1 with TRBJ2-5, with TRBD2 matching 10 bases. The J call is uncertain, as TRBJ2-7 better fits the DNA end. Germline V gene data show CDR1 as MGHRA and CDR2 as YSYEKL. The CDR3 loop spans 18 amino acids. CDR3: CASSQVGFSGGKPYEQYF. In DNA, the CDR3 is TGCGCCAGCAGCCAAGTGGGGTTTAGCGGGGGGAAACCCTACGAGCAGTACTTC.

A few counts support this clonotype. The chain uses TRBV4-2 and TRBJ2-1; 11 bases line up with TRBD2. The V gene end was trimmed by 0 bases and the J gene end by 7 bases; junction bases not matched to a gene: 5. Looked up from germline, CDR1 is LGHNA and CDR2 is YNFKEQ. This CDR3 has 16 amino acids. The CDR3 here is CASSQDFTSGGNEQFF. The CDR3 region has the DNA TGTGCCAGCAGCCAAGATTTTACTAGCGGGGGAAATGAGCAGTTCTTC.

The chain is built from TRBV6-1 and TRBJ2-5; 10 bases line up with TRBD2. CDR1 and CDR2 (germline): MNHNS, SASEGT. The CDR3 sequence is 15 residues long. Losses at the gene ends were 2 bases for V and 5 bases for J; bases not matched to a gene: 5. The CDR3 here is CASSEYGLAAETQYF. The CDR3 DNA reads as TGTGCCAGCAGTGAATATGGACTAGCGGCTGAGACCCAGTACTTC.

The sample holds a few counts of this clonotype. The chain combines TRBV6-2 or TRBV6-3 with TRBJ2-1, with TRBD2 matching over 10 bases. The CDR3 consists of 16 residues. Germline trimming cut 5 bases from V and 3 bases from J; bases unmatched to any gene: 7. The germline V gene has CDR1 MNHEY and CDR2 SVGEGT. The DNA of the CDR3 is TGTGCCAGCAGTCCAAGCGGGAGGGCCCACTACAATGAGCAGTTCTTC. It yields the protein CASSPSGRAHYNEQFF.

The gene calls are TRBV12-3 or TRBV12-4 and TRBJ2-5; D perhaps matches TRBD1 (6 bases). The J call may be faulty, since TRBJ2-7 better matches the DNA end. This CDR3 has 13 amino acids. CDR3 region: CASSRDRSDEQYF. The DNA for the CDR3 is TGTGCCAGCAGTCGAGACAGGTCGGACGAGCAGTACTTC.